This TCR beta chain is from a study of cytomegalovirus exposure and HLA in healthy donors. Study-level background: Membership in the Caucasian-associated ancestry cluster was found for approximately 85% of 300 to 400 genotyped donors. General study findings and limits: In a later analysis, HLA-C alleles had the fewest associated TCRs, DRB1 alleles the most.

Notes on this clone: Its antigen is as yet unknown.

Vbeta (60) and Jbeta (13) primers were used in the PCR. Sequencing was performed with immunoSEQ multiplex PCR; in TCRdb, only in-frame clones are kept and a portion is missing. The repertoire has roughly 130,000 clones, roughly 71% of them found once; the top ten carry 5.8%. Donors sampled were nominally healthy, though unrecorded immune exposures were likely. The clonotype was recovered from a woman in her forties or fifties in good health and CMV-seropositive. Input material: PBMCs.

CDR3 nucleotides: TGTGCCATCAGACCCGGGACAGGGTACACCGGGGAGCTGTTTTTT. Translating gives CAIRPGTGYTGELFF. The chain combines TRBV10-3 with TRBJ2-2; 9 bases are shared with TRBD1. Germline V gene sequence: CDR1 ENHRY, CDR2 SYGVKD. V lost 6 bases, J lost 3 bases, and 5 bases stayed unmatched. This CDR3 has 15 amino acids.